These 26 T cell receptor beta chains were all obtained from the same sample, sequenced in a study of blood T cell repertoires in COVID-19. The repertoire was sequenced with immunoSEQ multiplex PCR; TCRdb's copy has only in-frame clones and lacks some. The table includes 150,000 to 200,000 clones, 80% to 90% detected once. The sequencing sample was made of peripheral blood. The receptors stem from a man aged 18 to 29 with active or convalescent COVID-19.

The V and J genes are TRBV11-3 and TRBJ1-2; 11 bases match TRBD1. Unmatched junction bases numbered 8, after V lost 5 bases and J lost 6 bases. Germline lookup yields CDR1 SGHNT and CDR2 YENEEA. The CDR3 contains 15 residues. CDR3: CASSAQGQGAHGYTF. The DNA of the CDR3 is TGTGCCAGCAGCGCTCAAGGACAGGGGGCCCATGGCTACACCTTC. Combining the CDR3 with reference TRBV11-3 and TRBJ1-2 gives the whole variable domain EAGVVQSPRYKIIEKKQPVAFWCNPISGHNTLYWYLQNLGQGPELLIRYENEEAVDDSQLPKDRFSAERLKGVDSTLKIQPAELGDSAVYLCASSAQGQGAHGYTFGSGTRLTVV.

The sample holds a few counts of this clone. The chain carries TRBV11-2 and TRBJ2-4; no clear D gene. This CDR3 region has 18 residues. The V end was cut by 4 bases, the J end by 3 bases, with 22 bases between. Germline V gives CDR1 SGHAT, CDR2 FQNNGV. CDR3 in DNA: TGTGCCAGCAGCTCCTCACTTTTTTTCGGTTCAGGCAAAAACATTCAGTACTTC. As protein: CASSSSLFFGSGKNIQYF.

The chain couples TRBV29-1 to TRBJ2-5; maybe TRBD2 (6 bases). V dropped 8 bases and J dropped 4 bases, with 20 bases sitting between them. The length of the CDR3 is 14 residues. CDR1 is SQVTM, CDR2 ANQGSEA, per germline. CDR3 nucleotides: TGCAGCATCCTGAGTCCTATGGAGGGAGAGACCCAGTACTTC. Its protein product is CSILSPMEGETQYF.

This chain links TRBV11-1 with TRBJ1-2; TRBD1 matches at 9 bases. Germline V gene sequence: CDR1 SGHAT, CDR2 FQDESV (reference sequence). Losses at the gene ends were 0 bases for V and 5 bases for J; bases not matched to a gene: 1. The CDR3 runs to 14 residues. The CDR3 protein is CASSLAGQGYGYTF. Written as DNA, the CDR3 is TGTGCCAGCAGCTTAGCTGGACAGGGGTATGGCTACACCTTC.

This clone was seen once. V and J are TRBV6-5 and TRBJ1-1; weak D call: TRBD1 (6 bases). Trimming took off 1 base at V and 8 bases at J, with 11 bases between the two ends. Germline assignment: CDR1 MNHEY and CDR2 SVGAGI. CDR3 length: 13 amino acids. The CDR3 sequence is CASSYWGLEEAFF. CDR3 in DNA: TGTGCCAGCAGTTACTGGGGGCTGGAAGAAGCTTTCTTT.

The gene calls are TRBV2 and TRBJ1-5; D not resolved. This CDR3 comprises 11 residues. CDR1 SNHLY and CDR2 FYNNEI come from the germline V gene. Trimming took off 4 bases at V and 8 bases at J, with 6 bases between the two ends. The CDR3 coding sequence is TGTGCCAGCAGTGTCGGAGAGCCCCAGCATTTT. Amino acids: CASSVGEPQHF.

This clone was seen just once. This chain joins TRBV6-6 and TRBJ1-2; TRBD1 agrees at 12 bases. Trimming at V came to 5 bases and at J to 6 bases, leaving 7 bases not matched to a gene. This CDR3 spans 15 amino acids. Germline assignment: CDR1 MNHNY and CDR2 SVGAGI (reference sequence). CDR3 coding DNA: TGTGCCAGCAGTGACCCGGGACAGGGGGCTGATGGCTACACCTTC. It specifies CASSDPGQGADGYTF.

The V and J genes are TRBV4-1 and TRBJ1-3; unclear D gene. In germline, CDR1 is MGHRA, CDR2 YSYEKL. The germline V and J ends were trimmed by 4 bases and 0 bases, with 7 bases remaining between them. The CDR3 loop spans 14 amino acids. This chain's CDR3 is CASSPRYSGNTIYF. CDR3 nucleotides: TGCGCCAGCAGCCCGCGTTACTCTGGAAACACCATATATTTT.

The V call is TRBV28, the J call TRBJ2-3; 8 nucleotides agree with TRBD2. V trimming: 5 bases; J trimming: 6 bases; junction bases outside the gene matches: 16. The CDR3 is made up of 17 amino acids. Germline CDR1 and CDR2: MDHEN and SYDVKM. The CDR3 sequence: CASSPLPGTSGHDTQYF. For the CDR3, the DNA is TGTGCCAGCAGTCCACTCCCCGGGACTAGTGGTCATGATACGCAGTATTTT.

This sequence joins TRBV6-5 and TRBJ1-2; the D gene is possibly TRBD1 (5 bases). There are 13 residues in the CDR3. Trimming took off 5 bases at V and 7 bases at J, with 14 bases between the two ends. Per germline, CDR1 MNHEY and CDR2 SVGAGI. This CDR3 is CASSKGPERGYTF. The CDR3 DNA follows: TGTGCCAGCAGTAAGGGGCCGGAACGTGGCTACACCTTC.

The chain employs TRBV7-9 and TRBJ2-3, with D unclear. From germline, CDR1 is SEHNR and CDR2 FQNEAQ (reference sequence). V lost 4 bases and J 0 bases, leaving 11 bases between the germline ends. The CDR3 covers 15 residues. Here the CDR3 DNA reads TGTGCCAGCAGCTGGGCTTCTCCTAGCACAGATACGCAGTATTTT. Amino acid sequence: CASSWASPSTDTQYF.

This sequence joins TRBV9 and TRBJ1-2; 8 bases align to TRBD1. CDR1 is SGDLS and CDR2 is YYNGEE in the germline V gene. Trimming cost V 0 bases and J 4 bases; bases outside gene matches: 2. The CDR3 runs 14 residues. The CDR3, as DNA: TGTGCCAGCAGCGTAGAGACAGGGGCCTATGGCTACACCTTC. Protein product: CASSVETGAYGYTF.

V usage is TRBV27 and J usage is TRBJ1-5, with D possibly TRBD1 on 5 matching bases. The CDR3 extends over 14 amino acids. Trimming removed 3 bases from V and 4 bases from J, with 10 bases in between. Germline V gives CDR1 MNHEY, CDR2 SMNVEV (reference sequence). CDR3: CASSFAGRNQPQHF. In nucleotides, the CDR3 is TGTGCCAGCAGTTTTGCAGGGAGGAATCAGCCCCAGCATTTT.

The rearrangement joins TRBV2 to TRBJ2-1, with 8 positions matching TRBD2. CDR1 is SNHLY and CDR2 is FYNNEI in the germline V gene. This CDR3 is built from 16 residues. V trimming: 5 bases; J trimming: 7 bases; junction bases outside the gene matches: 13. DNA of the CDR3: TGTGCCAGCAGTCTGGAGGCGGGGGGCCGGGGAAATGAGCAGTTCTTC. Translated, it gives CASSLEAGGRGNEQFF.

This chain connects TRBV6-5 to TRBJ1-1, with D perhaps TRBD1 (6 bases). The CDR3 covers 11 residues. Trimming stripped 8 bases from V and 7 bases from J, with 11 bases between. Germline assignment: CDR1 MNHEY and CDR2 SVGAGI. CDR3 in DNA: TGTGCCAGCCATAAGGGGGATGAAGCTTTCTTT. This sequence encodes CASHKGDEAFF.

The J gene is TRBJ2-1, the V gene TRBV11-3, with unresolved D. Germline V gene sequence: CDR1 SGHNT, CDR2 YENEEA. CDR3 size: 12 residues. V gave up 3 bases and J gave up 10 bases, with 10 bases separating them. In DNA form, the CDR3 reads TGTGCCAGCAGCTTTTCGAACCAGGAGCAGTTCTTC. Protein sequence: CASSFSNQEQFF.

This clone was detected only a few times. The J gene is TRBJ1-4, the V gene TRBV6-5, with a tentative D call TRBD1 (5 bases). The germline V gene has CDR1 MNHEY and CDR2 SVGAGI. The CDR3 is 15 amino acids. Trimming pared 6 bases from V and 7 bases from J, leaving 18 bases between. In nucleotides, the CDR3 is TGTGCCAGCAGGACCGGGACTCTAGCGGGTGAAAAACTGTTTTTT. Translated: CASRTGTLAGEKLFF.

In DNA, the CDR3 is TGTGCCAGCTCACCACCGGCAGGTGAATCGTATGGCTACACCTTC. It codes for CASSPPAGESYGYTF. The rearrangement joins TRBV18 to TRBJ1-2; D unresolved. The germline CDR1 and CDR2 sequences are KGHSH and LQKENI. The CDR3 consists of 15 residues. V dropped 0 bases and J dropped 5 bases, with 13 bases sitting between them.

The chain employs TRBV7-9 and TRBJ1-1; no definite D call. Germline V gene data show CDR1 as SEHNR and CDR2 as FQNEAQ (reference sequence). V lost 1 base and J 1 base, leaving 4 bases between the germline ends. The CDR3 sequence is 13 residues long. The CDR3: CASSLDRNTEAFF. Written as DNA, the CDR3 is TGTGCCAGCAGCTTAGATCGGAACACTGAAGCTTTCTTT.

This clone was seen once. The chain carries TRBV28 and TRBJ1-5; D call uncertain. CDR1 is MDHEN, CDR2 SYDVKM, per germline. CDR3 size: 14 residues. V dropped 1 base and J dropped 4 bases, with 8 bases sitting between them. In DNA form, the CDR3 reads TGTGCCAGCAGTTTATTGCAGGTGAATCAGCCCCAGCATTTT. As protein: CASSLLQVNQPQHF.

This rearrangement joins TRBV10-1 to TRBJ1-2, with 7 bases aligning to TRBD1. Germline CDR1 is WNHNN and CDR2 is SYGVQD (reference sequence). Trimming at V came to 3 bases and at J to 3 bases, leaving 1 base not matched to a gene. There are 13 residues in the CDR3. The CDR3 bases are TGCGCCAGCAGTGAAACAGGGGACTATGGCTACACCTTC. Amino acid sequence: CASSETGDYGYTF.

This sequence joins TRBV4-2 and TRBJ2-1; D may be TRBD2 (6 bases). Trimming pared 4 bases from V and 9 bases from J, leaving 10 bases between. Germline V lookup: CDR1 LGHNA, CDR2 YNFKEQ. The CDR3 loop spans 12 amino acids. For the CDR3, the DNA is TGTGCCAGCAGCCCCATCGGGGGTGAGCAGTTCTTC. Encoded protein: CASSPIGGEQFF.

The V call is TRBV19, the J call TRBJ1-2; D is possibly TRBD1 (6 bases). The CDR3 is 20 amino acids. Deletions cut 7 bases from V and 0 bases from J, with 30 bases between. Per the germline V gene, CDR1 is LNHDA and CDR2 is SQIVND (reference sequence). Written as DNA, the CDR3 is TGTGCCAGTACCGTATACCCCGGGACACGTCGGACGTTTTCTAACTATGGCTACACCTTC. Amino acids: CASTVYPGTRRTFSNYGYTF.

The CDR3 region is CASSASPGDTSWEQYF. CDR3 DNA: TGTGCCAGTAGCGCGTCCCCCGGGGACACGTCTTGGGAGCAGTACTTC. The chain has TRBV19 and TRBJ2-7, with D possibly matching TRBD1 (6 bases). The germline V gene encodes CDR1 LNHDA and CDR2 SQIVND (reference sequence). V was trimmed by 6 bases and J by 7 bases, leaving 25 bases between them. CDR3 size: 16 residues.

This chain joins TRBV29-1 and TRBJ1-3; 7 positions match TRBD1. After removal of 2 bases from V and 6 bases from J, the junction contained 7 bases not matched to a gene. The germline gives CDR1 SQVTM, CDR2 ANQGSEA. The CDR3 covers 14 residues. This CDR3 reads CSVEPSGTENTIYF. The CDR3 DNA reads TGCAGCGTTGAACCATCGGGGACAGAAAACACCATATATTTT.

This clone came up once. This chain links TRBV6-5 with TRBJ1-6; D might be TRBD1 (6 bases). Germline CDR1 and CDR2: MNHEY and SVGAGI. The CDR3 totals 12 residues. Trimming took off 10 bases at V and 9 bases at J, with 13 bases between the two ends. CDR3 DNA: TGTGCCACCACGACAGGCCTTTCACCCCTCCACTTT. Amino acids: CATTTGLSPLHF.